These 13 T cell receptor beta chains share one sample of origin, sequenced in a study of shared clonotypes between healthy human individuals. Assay: immunoSEQ multiplex PCR; the TCRdb copy retains only in-frame clones and omits some. This table has about 2 million clones, about 95% appearing once. CD45RO-negative CD8 cells positively selected for CCR7 made up the naive population, which excluded terminally differentiated effector memory CD45RA+ cells. Sequenced input: naive CD8+ T cells sorted from blood. These TCRs come from a man aged 18 to 30 in good health.

The V and J genes are TRBV13 and TRBJ2-7; no clear D gene. The CDR3 consists of 13 residues. CDR1 and CDR2 from the germline V gene are PRHDT and FYEKMQ (reference sequence). V lost 2 bases, J lost 3 bases, and 8 bases lay in between. The CDR3 here is CASSLSPIYEQYF. The CDR3 DNA is TGTGCCAGCAGCTTATCCCCGATCTACGAGCAGTACTTC.

This sequence joins TRBV19 and TRBJ2-1; possible D gene TRBD1, 6 bases. The CDR3 length is 13 residues. The V gene's germline CDR1 is LNHDA and CDR2 SQIVND (reference sequence). Trimming took off 8 bases at V and 7 bases at J, with 15 bases between the two ends. CDR3 loop: CASSQGWGNEQFF. The CDR3 DNA sequence: TGTGCCAGTTCACAGGGTTGGGGGAATGAGCAGTTCTTC.

This chain uses TRBV6-6 with TRBJ1-1; tentatively, D is TRBD1 (5 bases). Germline V gives CDR1 MNHNY, CDR2 SVGAGI (reference sequence). V gave up 6 bases and J gave up 2 bases, with 10 bases separating them. CDR3 length: 13 amino acids. The CDR3 loop reads CASRFTGNTEAFF. CDR3 nucleotide sequence: TGTGCCAGCAGATTTACAGGAAACACTGAAGCTTTCTTT.

This chain uses TRBV6-6 with TRBJ1-1; D not certain. V was shortened by 1 base and J by 0 bases, with 9 bases between the two germline ends. This CDR3 spans 15 amino acids. In germline, CDR1 is MNHNY, CDR2 SVGAGI (reference sequence). CDR3 DNA: TGTGCCAGCAGTTACTTTGGGATCATGAACACTGAAGCTTTCTTT. This gives the protein CASSYFGIMNTEAFF.

The count of this clone is one. This chain connects TRBV29-1 to TRBJ1-1, with D uncertain. This CDR3 spans 12 amino acids. V gave up 0 bases and J gave up 6 bases, with 8 bases separating them. Germline loops: CDR1 SQVTM, CDR2 ANQGSEA. CDR3 DNA sequence: TGCAGCGTTGAAGACGAGGGCGCTGAAGCTTTCTTT. Protein: CSVEDEGAEAFF.

Note on this clone: A read error is likely here: a far larger clone is one base away. Other DNA variants within this sample encode the same CDR3. This chain joins TRBV27 and TRBJ2-7, with 7 bases identical to TRBD1. The germline V gene encodes CDR1 MNHEY and CDR2 SMNVEV (reference sequence). This CDR3 comprises 12 residues. CDR3 in DNA: TGTGCCAGCAGACAGGGGACCCACGAGCAGTACTTT. Residues: CASRQGTHEQYF.

The chain has TRBV7-9 and TRBJ1-1; D ambiguous. The CDR3 extends over 15 amino acids. Germline loops: CDR1 SEHNR, CDR2 FQNEAQ (reference sequence). Trimming stripped 5 bases from V and 4 bases from J, with 17 bases between. CDR3 nucleotides: TGTGCCAGCAGCGCCACCACAGCCCCGGGCACTGAAGCTTTCTTT. It translates to CASSATTAPGTEAFF. Together with reference TRBV7-9 and TRBJ1-1, the CDR3 gives the full variable domain: DTGVSQNPRHKITKRGQNVTFRCDPISEHNRLYWYRQTLGQGPEFLTYFQNEAQLEKSRLLSDRFSAERPKGSFSTLEIQRTEQGDSAMYLCASSATTAPGTEAFFGQGTRLTVV.

This clone is a singleton in its sample. One end of the junction fails to match germline, which may point to a read error. The V gene is TRBV7-7, the J gene TRBJ2-7; possibly TRBD2 for D (7 bases). The CDR3 length is 14 residues. The germline V gene has CDR1 SSHAT and CDR2 FNYEAQ (reference sequence). The CDR3 is CASSPSPGGDEQYF. CDR3 DNA sequence: TGTGCTAGCAGCCCCAGTCCGGGGGGCGACGAGCAGTACTTC.

For this clone: Other DNA sequences in this sample translate to the same CDR3. V gene TRBV9 combines with J gene TRBJ1-2; TRBD1 is a possible D gene (5 bases). Germline V lookup: CDR1 SGDLS, CDR2 YYNGEE. V was cut by 0 bases and J by 5 bases, with 8 bases left in between. The CDR3 consists of 13 residues. In nucleotides, the CDR3 is TGTGCCAGCAGCGTAGGGGACGGTTATGGCTACACCTTC. Protein sequence: CASSVGDGYGYTF.

V gene TRBV6-4 combines with J gene TRBJ2-1; D unclear. Trimming left V 2 bases short and J 12 bases short, with 20 bases between. The germline V gene encodes CDR1 MRHNA and CDR2 SNTAGT. This CDR3 spans 15 amino acids. The chain's CDR3 is CASSDRASLQSGQFF. The CDR3 DNA follows: TGTGCCAGCAGTGACAGAGCCTCGCTACAAAGTGGGCAGTTCTTC.

This clone was counted a single time. The gene calls are TRBV5-6 and TRBJ1-6; 8 nucleotides match TRBD1. From germline, CDR1 is SGHDT and CDR2 YYEEEE. This CDR3 spans 14 amino acids. Losses at the gene ends were 4 bases for V and 10 bases for J; bases not matched to a gene: 7. In DNA, the CDR3 is TGTGCCAGCAGCGTACAGGGGGTAGGGTCACCCCTCCACTTT. Protein product: CASSVQGVGSPLHF.

The chain has TRBV6-5 and TRBJ2-3; TRBD2 matches 8 bases. Looked up from germline, CDR1 is MNHEY and CDR2 is SVGAGI. The V and J ends lost 5 bases and 3 bases, in that order; junction bases with no gene match: 7. This CDR3 spans 15 amino acids. CDR3 amino acids: CASSPTSDWTDTQYF. The CDR3 DNA sequence: TGTGCCAGCAGTCCGACTAGCGATTGGACAGATACGCAGTATTTT.

For this clone: Other DNA sequences in this sample translate to the same CDR3. V usage is TRBV9 and J usage is TRBJ2-7; 11 bases match TRBD1. V shed 4 bases, J shed 4 bases, and the junction held 4 bases outside the gene matches. This CDR3 has 14 amino acids. Germline values: CDR1 SGDLS, CDR2 YYNGEE. CDR3 amino acids: CASSLGQGGYEQYF. The CDR3 DNA follows: TGTGCCAGCAGCTTGGGACAGGGGGGATACGAGCAGTACTTC.